This T cell receptor beta chain was observed in a study of cytomegalovirus exposure and HLA in healthy donors. The study, taken as a whole, reports: The study designated 164 TCR beta chains cytomegalovirus-associated.

Primers included in the PCR were 60 Vbeta and 13 Jbeta primers. TCRdb keeps only in-frame clones here, not all; method: immunoSEQ multiplex PCR. The data show approximately 150,000 clones, almost 80% seen once. Healthy bone marrow donors formed the donor group. This CDR3 is built from 11 residues. The V gene's germline CDR1 is SEHNR and CDR2 FQNEAQ (reference sequence). The ends were cut back, 1 base at V and 13 bases at J, with 8 bases in the middle. A note on this clone: Its antigen is not known.

This chain links TRBV7-9 with TRBJ2-1, with unresolved D. The sample comprised PBMCs. The receptor was derived from a man aged 30 to 45 in good health and CMV-seronegative. CDR3 amino acids: CASSLERGQFF. The CDR3 coding sequence is TGTGCCAGCAGCTTAGAAAGAGGTCAGTTCTTC.